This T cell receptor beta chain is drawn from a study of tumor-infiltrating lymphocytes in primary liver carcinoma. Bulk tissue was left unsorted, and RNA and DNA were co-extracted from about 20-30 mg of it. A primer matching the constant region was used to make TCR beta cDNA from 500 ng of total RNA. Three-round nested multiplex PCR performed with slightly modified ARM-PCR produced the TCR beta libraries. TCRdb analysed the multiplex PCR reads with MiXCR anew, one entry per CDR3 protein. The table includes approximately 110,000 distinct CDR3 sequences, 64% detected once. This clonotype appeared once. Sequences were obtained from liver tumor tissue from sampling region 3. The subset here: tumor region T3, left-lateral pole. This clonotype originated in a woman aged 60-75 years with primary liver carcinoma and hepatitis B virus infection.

CDR3 in amino acids: CASSVALVGLERGEQFF. The DNA for the CDR3 is TGTGCCAGCAGTGTAGCGCTTGTGGGACTAGAACGCGGTGAGCAGTTCTTC. This chain links TRBV2 with TRBJ2-1; TRBD2 agrees at 8 bases. V was clipped by 4 bases and J by 9 bases; unmatched bases: 17. This CDR3 region has 17 residues. In germline, CDR1 is SNHLY, CDR2 FYNNEI.